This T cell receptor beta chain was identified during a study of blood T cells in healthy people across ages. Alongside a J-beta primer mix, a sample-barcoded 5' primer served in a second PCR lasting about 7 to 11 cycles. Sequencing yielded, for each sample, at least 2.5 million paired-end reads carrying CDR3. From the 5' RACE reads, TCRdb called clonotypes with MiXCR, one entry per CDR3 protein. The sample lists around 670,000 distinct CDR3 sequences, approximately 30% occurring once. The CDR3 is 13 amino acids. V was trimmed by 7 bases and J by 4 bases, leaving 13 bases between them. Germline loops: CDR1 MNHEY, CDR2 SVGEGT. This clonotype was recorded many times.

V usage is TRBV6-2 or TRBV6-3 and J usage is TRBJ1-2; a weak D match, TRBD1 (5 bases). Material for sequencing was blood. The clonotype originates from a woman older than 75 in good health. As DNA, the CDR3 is TGTGCCAGCATCCCCCGCCAGGGCTATGGCTACACCTTC. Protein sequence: CASIPRQGYGYTF.